The sequence of this T cell receptor (beta chain) was determined in a study of blood T cells in healthy people across ages. The authors ran a second PCR of roughly 6 to 11 cycles using a sample-barcoded 5' primer and a J-beta primer mix. TCRdb independently ran MiXCR on the 5' RACE reads; one entry per CDR3 protein. The sample includes roughly 1.4 million distinct CDR3 sequences, around 59% seen only once; the top ten take 5% to 7%. Per the germline V gene, CDR1 is MRHNA and CDR2 is SNTAGT. V dropped 0 bases and J dropped 6 bases, with 14 bases sitting between them. There are 15 residues in the CDR3.

This clonotype originated in a man younger than 30 in good health. Material: blood. J is TRBJ1-1 and V is TRBV6-4, with D perhaps matching TRBD1 (5 bases). Written as DNA, the CDR3 is TGTGCCAGCAGTGACTCGAATCGCGGGGGGGCTGAAGCTTTCTTT. This gives the protein CASSDSNRGGAEAFF.